This T cell receptor (beta chain) was documented in a study of cytomegalovirus exposure and HLA in healthy donors. Only one count was recorded for this clone. As yet, its antigen is unknown. Trimming took 8 bases from V and 4 from J; bases not matched to a gene: 3. The CDR3 covers 13 residues. Germline CDR1 MNHNY, CDR2 SVGAGI (reference sequence). Separate from the roughly 720-subject first cohort was the approximately 120-subject validation cohort, to which the donors belonged. Sequencing used immunoSEQ multiplex PCR; TCRdb keeps in-frame clones, though not all of them. The sample lists around 160,000 clones, around four fifths occurring once. Notes on the study in general: Clusters of TCRs from the first cohort tended to co-occur in the 120 validation repertoires (as a later analysis found). Cytomegalovirus-associated TCR beta chains were listed, numbering roughly 150.

J is TRBJ2-5 and V is TRBV6-6; TRBD2 matches at 11 bases. This TCR was recovered from a man younger than 45 in good health and CMV-seropositive. The sequencing input was PBMCs. CDR3 nucleotide sequence: TGTGCCAGCGGGCTAGCGGGGGGAGAGACCCAGTACTTC. This encodes CASGLAGGETQYF.